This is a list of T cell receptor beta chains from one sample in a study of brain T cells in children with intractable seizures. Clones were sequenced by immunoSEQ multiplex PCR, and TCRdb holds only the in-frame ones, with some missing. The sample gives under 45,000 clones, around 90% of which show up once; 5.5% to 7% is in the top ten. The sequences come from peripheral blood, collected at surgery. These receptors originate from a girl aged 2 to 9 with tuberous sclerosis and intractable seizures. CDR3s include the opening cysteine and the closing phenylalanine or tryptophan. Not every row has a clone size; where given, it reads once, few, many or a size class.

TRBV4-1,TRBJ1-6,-,CASSQTFPPVSYNSPLHF
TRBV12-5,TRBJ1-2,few,CASGLLQGPDNYGYTF
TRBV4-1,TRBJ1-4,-,CASSQSPGQGAPRVGEKLFF
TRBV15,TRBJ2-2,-,CAIYQRSGAGELFF
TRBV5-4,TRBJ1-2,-,CASSVDRGYGYTF
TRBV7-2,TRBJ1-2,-,CASSLVTGGNYGYTF
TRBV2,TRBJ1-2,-,CASSGGDRYYGYTF
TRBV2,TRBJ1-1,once,CASSDRLRVAFF
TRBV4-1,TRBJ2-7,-,CASSLTVVGPLLYEQYF
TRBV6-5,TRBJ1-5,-,CASSNRVGQPQHF
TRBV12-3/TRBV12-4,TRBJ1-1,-,CASSGDSAEAFF
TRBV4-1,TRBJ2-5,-,CASSQARGGAGETQYF
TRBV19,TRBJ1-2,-,CASSPKVGNYGYTF
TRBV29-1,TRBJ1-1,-,CSVHNLNTEAFF
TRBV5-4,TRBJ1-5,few,CASSFYREGNNQPQHF
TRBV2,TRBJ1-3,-,CASSRRFDSPPSGNTIYF
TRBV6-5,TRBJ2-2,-,CASSRTGNTGELFF
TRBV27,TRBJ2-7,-,CASSAQTGGHYEQYF
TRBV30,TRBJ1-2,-,CAWSVNTGNSYGYTF
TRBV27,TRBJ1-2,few,CASSLRGRDYGYTF
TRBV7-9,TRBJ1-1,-,CASSKGAAFF
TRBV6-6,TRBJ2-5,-,CASRNNKGQAGETQYF
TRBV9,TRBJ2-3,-,CASSATSGSITDTQYF
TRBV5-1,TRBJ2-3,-,CASSLGTGASTDTQYF
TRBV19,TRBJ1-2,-,CASSSTDNYGYTF
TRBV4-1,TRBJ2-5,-,CASSHPPSGVYQETQYF
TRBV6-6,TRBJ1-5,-,CASSYGENQPQHF
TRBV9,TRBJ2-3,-,CASSVQGATDTQYF
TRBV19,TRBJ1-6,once,CASSIGPGDSPLHF
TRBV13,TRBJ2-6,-,CASSLEFSGANVLTF
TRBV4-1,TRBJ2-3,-,CASSQVPGTDTQYF
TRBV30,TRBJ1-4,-,CAWSVGVESGDEKLFF
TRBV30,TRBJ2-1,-,CAWSPGTGGSEQFF
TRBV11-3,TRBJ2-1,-,CASSLEGGGYNEQFF
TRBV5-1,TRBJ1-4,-,CASSHPGSTNEKLFF
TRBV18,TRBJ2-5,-,CASSPGIQETQYF
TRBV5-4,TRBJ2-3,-,CASSLWGGARDTQYF
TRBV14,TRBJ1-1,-,CASSSLQTGRTEAFF
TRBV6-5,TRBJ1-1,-,CASSYEAVNTEAFF
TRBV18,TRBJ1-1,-,CASSPGLNTEAFF
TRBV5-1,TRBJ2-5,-,CASSLDQETQYF
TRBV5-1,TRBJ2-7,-,CASSLGLQLYEQYF
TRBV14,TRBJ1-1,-,CASSLTQRAEAFF
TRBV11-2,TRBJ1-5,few,CASSWTGEQPQHF
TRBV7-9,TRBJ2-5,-,CASSFGGETQYF
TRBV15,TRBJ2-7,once,CATRKGQGTYEQYF
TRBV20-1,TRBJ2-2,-,CSASVGNTGELFF
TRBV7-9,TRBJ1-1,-,CASSKMGTQATEAFF
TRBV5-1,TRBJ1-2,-,CASSLGQVGYGYTF
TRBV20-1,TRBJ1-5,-,CSASYGQGLNQPQHF
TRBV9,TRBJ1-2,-,CASRSNRDSYGYTF
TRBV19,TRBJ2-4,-,CASSRANRRLAKNIQYF
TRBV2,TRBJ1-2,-,CASSGKAVANYGYTF
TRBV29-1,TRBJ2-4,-,CSAAGDRGGAGNIQYF
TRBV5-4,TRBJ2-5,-,CASSLVAAQETQYF